The subject of this entry is one T cell receptor (beta chain). Regarding time point: pre-treatment sample, taken before nivolumab and TIL therapy. The data belong to a study of TIL therapy for anti-PD-1-resistant metastatic lung cancer. About the study: Median patient age was nearly 55, ranging roughly 38-75 years. Tumors carried a median about 1.5 non-synonymous mutations per megabase.

The libraries were made with immunoSEQ v3. TCRdb's copy holds only in-frame clones and misses some; the assay was immunoSEQ multiplex PCR. There are about 46,000 clones in the sample; around 86% occur only once, and less than 6% lies in the top ten. Per germline, CDR1 MNHEY and CDR2 SVGAGI. Trimming cost V 2 bases and J 4 bases, with 12 bases left between them. The CDR3 is 14 amino acids. Specimen: blood, collected at baseline. The receptor was isolated from a person between 30 and 80 years old with non-small cell lung cancer. This sequence joins TRBV6-5 and TRBJ2-7; D is unresolved. The CDR3 here is CASSYVGSSYEQYF. The CDR3 nucleotides read TGTGCCAGCAGTTACGTGGGGTCGTCATACGAGCAGTACTTC.